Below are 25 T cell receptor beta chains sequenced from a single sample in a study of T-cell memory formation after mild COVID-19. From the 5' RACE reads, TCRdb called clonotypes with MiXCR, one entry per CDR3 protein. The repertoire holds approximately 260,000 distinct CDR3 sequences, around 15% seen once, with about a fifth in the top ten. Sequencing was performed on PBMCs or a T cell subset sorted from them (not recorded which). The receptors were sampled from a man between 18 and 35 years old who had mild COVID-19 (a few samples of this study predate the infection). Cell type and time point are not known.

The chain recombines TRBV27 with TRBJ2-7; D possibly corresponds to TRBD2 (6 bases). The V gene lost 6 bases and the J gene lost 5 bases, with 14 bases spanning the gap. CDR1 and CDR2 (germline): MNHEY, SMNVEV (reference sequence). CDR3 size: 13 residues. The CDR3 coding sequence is TGTGCCAGCAGCTCGCAGGGAGGAAACGAGCAGTACTTC. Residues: CASSSQGGNEQYF.

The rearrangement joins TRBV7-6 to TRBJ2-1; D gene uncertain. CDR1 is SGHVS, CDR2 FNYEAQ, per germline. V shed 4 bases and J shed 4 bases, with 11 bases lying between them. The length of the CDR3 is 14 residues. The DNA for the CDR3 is TGTGCCAGCAGCTCCCCGTCAGAATACAATGAGCAGTTCTTC. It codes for CASSSPSEYNEQFF.

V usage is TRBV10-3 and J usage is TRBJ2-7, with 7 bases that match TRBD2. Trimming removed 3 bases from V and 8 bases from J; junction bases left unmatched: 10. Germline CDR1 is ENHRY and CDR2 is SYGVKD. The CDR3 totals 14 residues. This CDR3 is CAISDWAGERKQYV. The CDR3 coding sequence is TGTGCCATCAGTGACTGGGCGGGGGAGAGGAAGCAGTACGTC.

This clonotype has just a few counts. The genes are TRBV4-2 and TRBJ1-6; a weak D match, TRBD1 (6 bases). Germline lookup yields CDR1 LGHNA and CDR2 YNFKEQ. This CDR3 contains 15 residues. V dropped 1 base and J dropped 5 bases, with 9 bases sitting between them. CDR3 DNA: TGTGCCAGCAGCCAAGGGGACACAGATAATTCACCCCTCCACTTT. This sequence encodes CASSQGDTDNSPLHF.

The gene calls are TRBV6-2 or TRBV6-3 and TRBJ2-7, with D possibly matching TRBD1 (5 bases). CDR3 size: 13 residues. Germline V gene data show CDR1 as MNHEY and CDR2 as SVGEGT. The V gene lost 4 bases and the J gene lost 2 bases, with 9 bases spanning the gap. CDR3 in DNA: TGTGCCAGCAGTTTGACCAGGGCCTACGAGCAGTACTTC. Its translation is CASSLTRAYEQYF.

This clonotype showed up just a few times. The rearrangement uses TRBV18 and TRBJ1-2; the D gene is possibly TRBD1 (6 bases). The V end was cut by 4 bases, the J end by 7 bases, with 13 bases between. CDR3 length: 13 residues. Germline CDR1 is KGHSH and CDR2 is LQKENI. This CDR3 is CASSLYRDPGYTF. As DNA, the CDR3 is TGTGCCAGCTCACTATACAGGGATCCTGGCTACACCTTC.

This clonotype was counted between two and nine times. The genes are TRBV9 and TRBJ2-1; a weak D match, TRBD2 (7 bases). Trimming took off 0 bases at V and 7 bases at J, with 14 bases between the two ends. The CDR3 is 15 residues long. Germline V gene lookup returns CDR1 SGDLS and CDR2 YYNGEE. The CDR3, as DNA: TGTGCCAGCAGCGTAGTGGGGGGGGCGTGGAATGAGCAGTTCTTC. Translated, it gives CASSVVGGAWNEQFF.

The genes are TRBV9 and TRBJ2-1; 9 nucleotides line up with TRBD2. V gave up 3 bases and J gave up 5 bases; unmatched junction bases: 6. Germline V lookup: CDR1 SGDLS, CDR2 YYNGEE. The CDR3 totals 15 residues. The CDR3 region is CASSGPLAGNNEQFF. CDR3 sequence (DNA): TGTGCCAGCAGCGGGCCCCTAGCGGGGAACAATGAGCAGTTCTTC.

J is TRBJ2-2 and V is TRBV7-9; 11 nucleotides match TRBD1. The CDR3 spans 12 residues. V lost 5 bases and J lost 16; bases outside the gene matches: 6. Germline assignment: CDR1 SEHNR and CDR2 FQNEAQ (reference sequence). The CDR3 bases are TGTGCCAGCAGCACCGGACAGGGGGCCAAGTTTTTT. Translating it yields CASSTGQGAKFF.

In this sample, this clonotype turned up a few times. The CDR3 reads CASSYGAGFTDTQYF. DNA of the CDR3: TGTGCCAGCAGTTACGGGGCGGGGTTCACAGATACGCAGTATTTT. The rearrangement uses TRBV6-2 or TRBV6-3 and TRBJ2-3, with D possibly TRBD2 on 6 matching bases. The V gene lost 2 bases and the J gene lost 2 bases, with 11 bases spanning the gap. CDR3 length equals 15 residues. Germline V gene lookup returns CDR1 MNHEY and CDR2 SVGEGT.

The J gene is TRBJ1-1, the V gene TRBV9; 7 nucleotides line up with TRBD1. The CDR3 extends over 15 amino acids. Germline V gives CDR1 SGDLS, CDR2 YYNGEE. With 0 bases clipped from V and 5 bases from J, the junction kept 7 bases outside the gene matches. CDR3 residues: CASSVVDRELTEAFF. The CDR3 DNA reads TGTGCCAGCAGCGTAGTCGACAGGGAGCTAACTGAAGCTTTCTTT.

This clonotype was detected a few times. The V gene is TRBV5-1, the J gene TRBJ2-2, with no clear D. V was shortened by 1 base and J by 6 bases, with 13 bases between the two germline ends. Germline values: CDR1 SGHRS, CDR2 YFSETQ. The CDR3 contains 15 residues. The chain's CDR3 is CASSLLRTRSGELFF. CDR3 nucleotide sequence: TGCGCCAGCAGCTTGTTGCGAACTCGATCCGGGGAGCTGTTTTTT.

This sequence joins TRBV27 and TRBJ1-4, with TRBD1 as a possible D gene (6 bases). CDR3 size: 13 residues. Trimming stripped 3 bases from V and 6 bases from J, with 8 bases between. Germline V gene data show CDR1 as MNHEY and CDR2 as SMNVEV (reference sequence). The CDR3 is CASSFQGYEKLFF. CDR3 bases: TGTGCCAGCAGTTTTCAGGGGTATGAAAAACTGTTTTTT.

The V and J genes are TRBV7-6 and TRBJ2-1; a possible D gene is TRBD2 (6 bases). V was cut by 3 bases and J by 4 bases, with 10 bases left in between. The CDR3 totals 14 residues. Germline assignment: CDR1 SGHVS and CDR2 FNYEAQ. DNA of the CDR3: TGTGCCAGCAGCTTCTGGGCGGGGTACAATGAGCAGTTCTTC. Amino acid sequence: CASSFWAGYNEQFF.

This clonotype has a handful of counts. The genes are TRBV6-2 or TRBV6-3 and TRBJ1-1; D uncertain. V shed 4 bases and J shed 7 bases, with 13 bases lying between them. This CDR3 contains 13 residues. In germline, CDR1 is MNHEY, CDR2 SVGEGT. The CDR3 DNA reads TGTGCCAGCAGTTTTTCAGAGTACCGTGAAGCTTTCTTT. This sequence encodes CASSFSEYREAFF.

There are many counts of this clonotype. The CDR3 nucleotides read TGCGCCAGCAGTGAGGGGTCCGAGCAGTACTTC. It is translated as CASSEGSEQYF. The V call is TRBV5-1, the J call TRBJ2-7; D possibly matches TRBD1 or TRBD2 (5 bases each). CDR1 and CDR2 from the germline V gene are SGHRS and YFSETQ. CDR3 length: 11 residues. V lost 5 bases and J 6 bases, leaving 9 bases between the germline ends. The complete variable domain, with remaining parts taken from reference TRBV5-1 and TRBJ2-7, reads KAGVTQTPRYLIKTRGQQVTLSCSPISGHRSVSWYQQTPGQGLQFLFEYFSETQRNKGNFPGRFSGRQFSNSRSEMNVSTLELGDSALYLCASSEGSEQYFGPGTRLTVT.

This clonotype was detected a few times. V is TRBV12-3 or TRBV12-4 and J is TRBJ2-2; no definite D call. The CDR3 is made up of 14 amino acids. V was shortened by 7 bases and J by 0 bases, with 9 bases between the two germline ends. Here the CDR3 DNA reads TGTGCCAGCACCCAATCAGCGAACACCGGGGAGCTGTTTTTT. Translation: CASTQSANTGELFF.

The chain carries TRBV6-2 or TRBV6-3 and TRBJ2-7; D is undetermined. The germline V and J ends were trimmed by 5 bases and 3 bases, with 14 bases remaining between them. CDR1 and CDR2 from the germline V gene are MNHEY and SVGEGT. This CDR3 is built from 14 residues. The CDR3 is CASSKAVSLYEQYV. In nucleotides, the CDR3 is TGTGCCAGCAGTAAGGCAGTCTCCCTCTACGAGCAGTACGTC.

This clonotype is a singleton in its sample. The CDR3 bases are TGTGCCAGCAGTCCCCCCGTTTGGAGCGGGGAGAGCCAAGAGACCCAGTACTTC. This gives the protein CASSPPVWSGESQETQYF. The chain joins TRBV28 to TRBJ2-5, with 7 positions matching TRBD2. V was pared by 5 bases and J by 1 base, with 16 bases of the junction left unmatched. Germline values: CDR1 MDHEN, CDR2 SYDVKM. The CDR3 extends over 18 amino acids.

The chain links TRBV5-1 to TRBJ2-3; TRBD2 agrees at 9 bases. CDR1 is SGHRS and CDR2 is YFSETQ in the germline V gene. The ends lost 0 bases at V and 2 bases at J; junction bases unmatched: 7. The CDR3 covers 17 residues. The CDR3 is CASSLGSSGKVTDTQYF. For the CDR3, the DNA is TGCGCCAGCAGCTTGGGGTCTAGCGGGAAAGTCACAGATACGCAGTATTTT.

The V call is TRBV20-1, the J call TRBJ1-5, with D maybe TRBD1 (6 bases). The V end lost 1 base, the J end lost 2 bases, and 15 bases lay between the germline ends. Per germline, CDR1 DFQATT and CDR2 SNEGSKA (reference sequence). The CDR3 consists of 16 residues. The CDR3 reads CSARARRGSGNQPQHF. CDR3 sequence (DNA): TGCAGTGCTAGAGCCAGGAGGGGGTCTGGCAATCAGCCCCAGCATTTT.

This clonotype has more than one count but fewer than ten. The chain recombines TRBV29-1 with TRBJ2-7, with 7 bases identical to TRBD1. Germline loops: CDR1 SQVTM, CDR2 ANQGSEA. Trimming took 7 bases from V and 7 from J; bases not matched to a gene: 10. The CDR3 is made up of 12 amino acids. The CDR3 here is CSARTGAGEQYF. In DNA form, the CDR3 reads TGCAGCGCCAGAACAGGGGCCGGGGAGCAGTACTTC.

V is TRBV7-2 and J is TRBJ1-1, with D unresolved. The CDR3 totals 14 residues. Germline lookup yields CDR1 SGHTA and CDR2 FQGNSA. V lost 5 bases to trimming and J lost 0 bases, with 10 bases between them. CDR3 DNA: TGTGCCAGCAGCCCCAGGTTCCTGAACACTGAAGCTTTCTTT. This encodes CASSPRFLNTEAFF.

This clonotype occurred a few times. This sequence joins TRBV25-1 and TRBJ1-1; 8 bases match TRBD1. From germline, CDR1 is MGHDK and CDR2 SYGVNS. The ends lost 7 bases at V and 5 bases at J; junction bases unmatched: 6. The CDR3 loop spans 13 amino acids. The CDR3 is CASMAGGRTEAFF. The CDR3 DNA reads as TGTGCCAGCATGGCAGGGGGCAGGACTGAAGCTTTCTTT. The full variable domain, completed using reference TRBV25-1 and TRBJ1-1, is EADIYQTPRYLVIGTGKKITLECSQTMGHDKMYWYQQDPGMELHLIHYSYGVNSTEKGDLSSESTVSRIRTEHFPLTLESARPSHTSQYLCASMAGGRTEAFFGQGTRLTVV.

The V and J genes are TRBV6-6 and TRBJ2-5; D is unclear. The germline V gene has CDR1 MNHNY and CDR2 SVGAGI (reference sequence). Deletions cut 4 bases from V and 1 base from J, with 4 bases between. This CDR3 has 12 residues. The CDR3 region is CASSSAQETQYF. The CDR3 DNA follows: TGTGCCAGCAGTTCGGCCCAAGAGACCCAGTACTTC.